In this sample, the clone carrying this T cell receptor beta chain turned up once. Its matching antigen is unknown. At the survey level, the v3.0 immunoSEQ assay was run. The table came from immunoSEQ multiplex PCR; TCRdb's copy has only in-frame clones and leaves some out. The table lists 15,000 to 20,000 clones, approximately 92% of them singletons. This CDR3 spans 16 amino acids. The V end lost 2 bases, the J end lost 0 bases, and 15 bases lay between the germline ends. CDR1 and CDR2 (germline): SGHDT, YYEEEE. The data stem from a study of long-term antiretroviral therapy in people with HIV. Regarding the study as a whole: Repertoires from HIV showed CDR3 length ranges narrower than those of controls.

V is TRBV5-6 and J is TRBJ2-7; TRBD2 might be the D (5 bases). This TCR came from a man aged 50 to 59 with HIV. Here the sequenced sample was unsorted PBMCs, taken 4.2 years after starting antiretroviral therapy. For the CDR3, the DNA is TGTGCCAGCAGCTTAGCCCCCCGGGGTAGCTCCTACGAGCAGTACTTC. Translating it yields CASSLAPRGSSYEQYF.